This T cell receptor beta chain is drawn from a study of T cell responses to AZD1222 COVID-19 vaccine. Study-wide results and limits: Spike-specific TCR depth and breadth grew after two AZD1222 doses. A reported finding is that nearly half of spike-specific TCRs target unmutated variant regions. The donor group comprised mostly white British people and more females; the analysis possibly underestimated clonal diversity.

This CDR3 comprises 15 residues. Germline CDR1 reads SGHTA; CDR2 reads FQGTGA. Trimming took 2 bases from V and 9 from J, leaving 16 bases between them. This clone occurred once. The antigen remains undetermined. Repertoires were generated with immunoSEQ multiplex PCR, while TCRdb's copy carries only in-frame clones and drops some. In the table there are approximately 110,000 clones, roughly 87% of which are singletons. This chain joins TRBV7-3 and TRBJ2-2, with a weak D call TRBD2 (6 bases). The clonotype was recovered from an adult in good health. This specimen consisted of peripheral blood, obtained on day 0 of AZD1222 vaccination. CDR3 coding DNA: TGTGCCAGCAGCTTAGTCAGCGGGCCATCGCGGGAGCTGTTTTTT. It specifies CASSLVSGPSRELFF.